The rows below give T cell receptor beta chains drawn from one sample of a study of blood T cell repertoires in COVID-19. Produced via immunoSEQ multiplex PCR; TCRdb's table is partial and in-frame only. The table records about 340,000 clones, 87% of them present only once. The sample comprised peripheral blood. These receptors came from a woman in her forties or fifties with COVID-19, enrolled during active disease. The conserved cysteine and the conserved F or W are not part of the CDR3 here. Each record gives: J gene, V gene, CDR3 protein.

TRBJ2-5,TRBV5-1,ASSLALAAQETQY
TRBJ2-3,TRBV7-9,ASSIGLAASTDTQY
TRBJ2-1,TRBV3-1/TRBV3-2,ASSQAFGTSGYNEQF
TRBJ2-4,TRBV28,ASSSQTVAKNIQY
TRBJ2-1,TRBV9,ASSVGRGLTRDNEQF
TRBJ1-1,TRBV3-1/TRBV3-2,ASSYEDRREAF
TRBJ2-7,TRBV2,ASRTGLAGGPYEQY
TRBJ1-2,TRBV27,ASSFQGQGYT
TRBJ2-1,TRBV12-3/TRBV12-4,ASSQQTNEQF
TRBJ2-7,TRBV5-6,ASSLRPSGRSSYEQY
TRBJ2-5,TRBV11-2,ASSPAAALGGETQY
TRBJ2-7,TRBV5-4,ASRRQGGSYEQY
TRBJ2-2,TRBV3-1/TRBV3-2,ASSRDLGGTGELF
TRBJ2-1,TRBV7-2,ASSFSGGLGYNEQF
TRBJ2-1,TRBV7-5,ARRYPSGRAHNEQF
TRBJ2-5,TRBV19,ASSAYPSGSETQY
TRBJ1-4,TRBV7-8,ASSHTGGGEKLF
TRBJ2-5,TRBV6-6,ASSEYRDPQETQY
TRBJ2-4,TRBV6-2/TRBV6-3,ASSYSEPGNIQY
TRBJ2-5,TRBV2,ASSGRWQETQY
TRBJ2-7,TRBV7-2,ASSLGPQGAYEQY
TRBJ2-7,TRBV19,ASSIDWGRYEQY
TRBJ2-5,TRBV10-2,ASSGRAFWSSGIQETQY
TRBJ2-7,TRBV5-4,ASSAPGQGAHEQY
TRBJ2-5,TRBV7-9,ASSLELAGSGYTQY
TRBJ1-1,TRBV21-1,ASSEPGSGGYQNTEAF
TRBJ2-3,TRBV19,ASSVGTSGTDTQY
TRBJ1-5,TRBV30,AWSRQGNQPQH
TRBJ2-1,TRBV12-3/TRBV12-4,ASSFPGTNEQF
TRBJ1-1,TRBV7-9,ASSLSGGQGATEAF
TRBJ2-1,TRBV28,ASMRGNRRSNEQF
TRBJ2-7,TRBV5-1,ASSLERDRPREQY
TRBJ2-5,TRBV27,ASSKVDRYQETQY
TRBJ2-1,TRBV4-1,ASSHTTSGTSYNEQF
TRBJ2-2,TRBV5-1,ASSRLDPAGELF
TRBJ2-1,TRBV7-7,ASSPLQGPYNEQF
TRBJ1-1,TRBV27,ASSSHTGVSTEAF
TRBJ1-4,TRBV2,ASNAQGAGGEKLF
TRBJ1-2,TRBV21-1,ASSIFTRTGWDYGYT